The rows below give T cell receptor beta chains drawn from one sample of a study of T cell changes during pregnancy in multiple sclerosis. Method: immunoSEQ multiplex PCR; TCRdb's copy keeps in-frame clones and lacks some. The top ten clones hold 1.5% to 2% of a sample with some 81,000 clones, approximately 91% of them seen once. Sequenced material: peripheral blood, taken before pregnancy. Receptors originate from a female donor with multiple sclerosis, enrolled in a pregnancy study. Each CDR3 is given with its conserved first and last residue. A D gene is named only where the DNA matches it firmly. Not every row has a clone size; where given, it reads once, few, many or a size class.

clone_size j_call v_call d_call cdr3_nt cdr3_aa
- TRBJ1-6 TRBV18 TRBD1 TGTGCCAGCTCACCCACACAGGGGGATTCACCCCTCCACTTT CASSPTQGDSPLHF
- TRBJ1-4 TRBV5-1 TRBD1 TGCGCCAGCAGCTTGGAAGGGGGCGGTGAAAAACTGTTTTTT CASSLEGGGEKLFF
- TRBJ1-5 TRBV15 TRBD1 TGTGCCACCAGCAGAGATCCCACAGGGGAGGTTGCCCAGCATTTT CATSRDPTGEVAQHF
- TRBJ1-2 TRBV6-6 - TGTGCCAGCAGTTACTCGAAAGGGGTTGGCTATGGCTACACCTTC CASSYSKGVGYGYTF
- TRBJ2-5 TRBV6-1 TRBD1 TGTGCCAGCAGTGAAGAAGGGGGCTCGACCCAGTACTTC CASSEEGGSTQYF
- TRBJ1-2 TRBV28 - TGTGCCAGCAGTTTAATGAGGCGCTATGGCTACACCTTC CASSLMRRYGYTF
medium-sized TRBJ2-3 TRBV6-4 TRBD2 TGTGCCAGCAGTGAAGCGGGGGGCACAGATACGCAGTATTTT CASSEAGGTDTQYF
- TRBJ2-1 TRBV9 TRBD2 TGTGCCAGCAGTCCAAGCGGGGTCGAGCAGTTCTTC CASSPSGVEQFF
- TRBJ1-6 TRBV6-6 - TGTGCCAGCAGTTACGGGCAGCATAATTCACCCCTCCACTTT CASSYGQHNSPLHF
- TRBJ2-7 TRBV14 - TGTGCCAGCAGCCAAGATAGGGCAGGGGACCCTCGGGACGAGCAGTACTTC CASSQDRAGDPRDEQYF
- TRBJ1-1 TRBV6-6 - TGTGCCAGCCTCCTCTTAGGGGAGGGCACTGAAGCTTTCTTT CASLLLGEGTEAFF
- TRBJ1-6 TRBV7-2 - TGTGCCAGCAGCCCGACGCCCCGGGATCCTCCTTCACCCCTCCACTTT CASSPTPRDPPSPLHF
- TRBJ1-2 TRBV13 TRBD1 TGTGCCAGCAGCGGTCGGACAGGGAGCTATGGCTACACCTTC CASSGRTGSYGYTF
- TRBJ2-3 TRBV9 - TGTGCCAGCGAGGACACCGACACAGATACGCAGTATTTT CASEDTDTDTQYF
- TRBJ1-5 TRBV30 - TGTGCCTGGAGTGTATCCACGCTGGAGGGGGACTATAGCAATCAGCCCCAGCATTTT CAWSVSTLEGDYSNQPQHF
- TRBJ2-5 TRBV6-1 - TGTGCCAGCAGTGAACTAGCCGGGGGAGGAGAGACCCAGTACTTC CASSELAGGGETQYF
- TRBJ1-2 TRBV27 - TGTGCCAGCAGTCCCAGACAGAGCCCCGTCTATGGCTACACCTTC CASSPRQSPVYGYTF
once TRBJ1-4 TRBV19 TRBD1 TGTGCCAGTAGTATAGGGACAGGGCCGCCCGAAAAACTGTTTTTT CASSIGTGPPEKLFF
- TRBJ2-4 TRBV6-1 TRBD1 TGTGCCAGCAGTACCCACCGGGACAGGGAGCGGTACTTC CASSTHRDRERYF
- TRBJ2-5 TRBV28 TRBD1 TGTGCCAGCAGTTCACCCGGGACAGGGGAAGAGACCCAGTACTTC CASSSPGTGEETQYF
- TRBJ2-1 TRBV10-2 TRBD1 TGCGCCAGCAGGGGACAGGGGATGGGTGAGCAGTTCTTC CASRGQGMGEQFF
- TRBJ1-4 TRBV18 - TGTGCCAGCTCGCCGGACAGTAATGAAAAACTGTTTTTT CASSPDSNEKLFF
- TRBJ1-2 TRBV10-3 TRBD1 TGTGCCATCAGTGAGGACAGGGATGTAGGCTACACCTTC CAISEDRDVGYTF
- TRBJ1-1 TRBV2 - TGTGCCGGAACCCTGGACAGGAACACTGAAGCTTTCTTT CAGTLDRNTEAFF
once TRBJ1-6 TRBV28 - TGTGCCAGCGGCCTGCGACAGCCACCTAATTCACCCCTCCACTTT CASGLRQPPNSPLHF
- TRBJ2-5 TRBV7-9 - TGTGCCAGCAGCTCCCTGGGGAAGGGGCCCCAAGAGACCCAGTACTTC CASSSLGKGPQETQYF
few TRBJ1-1 TRBV30 TRBD1 TGTGCCTGGAGTTCAGGGGGTTTGAACACTGAAGCTTTCTTT CAWSSGGLNTEAFF
- TRBJ1-5 TRBV19 TRBD1 TGTGCCAGTAGTAGAAGGACAGGGGGCAGCAATCAGCCCCAGCATTTT CASSRRTGGSNQPQHF
- TRBJ1-1 TRBV7-9 - TGTGCCAGCAGCCGCATGGCGGCCAAGAACACTGAAGCTTTCTTT CASSRMAAKNTEAFF
- TRBJ2-5 TRBV5-1 - TGCGCCAGCAGCGCCGGGGAGACCCAGTACTTC CASSAGETQYF
- TRBJ1-2 TRBV5-1 TRBD1 TGCGCCAGCAGCCCGGGACAGGGGGAGGGCTACACCTTC CASSPGQGEGYTF
- TRBJ1-1 TRBV20-1 - TGCAGTGCAGGGGGACCCCTGGAAGCTTTCTTT CSAGGPLEAFF
once TRBJ1-1 TRBV28 - TGTGCCAGCAGTTCTTGGGGGGGGCGGGGAGCTTTCTTT CASSSWGGRGAFF
- TRBJ1-2 TRBV29-1 TRBD1 TGCAGCGCCGGTGGGTGGGACAGGATGTATGGCTACACCTTC CSAGGWDRMYGYTF
- TRBJ2-3 TRBV4-1 - TGCGCCAGCAGCCATCTTGGCGGGGGCACAGATACGCAGTATTTT CASSHLGGGTDTQYF
- TRBJ2-4 TRBV5-8 - TGTGCCAGCAGCCCCTTATATCAGGGCTCCAAAAACATTCAGTACTTC CASSPLYQGSKNIQYF
- TRBJ2-3 TRBV28 TRBD2 TGTGCCAGCAGCCACGGACTAGCGGGGGGCACAGATACGCAGTATTTT CASSHGLAGGTDTQYF
- TRBJ2-7 TRBV11-3 - TGTGCCAGCAGCTTAGGCGCGGGGTTTGGCTACGAGCAGTACTTC CASSLGAGFGYEQYF
- TRBJ1-2 TRBV27 - TGTGCCAGCAGTTTAATCGCCCCTACGGGGTATGGCTACACCTTC CASSLIAPTGYGYTF
few TRBJ1-6 TRBV6-5 - TGTGCCAGCAGTCACCCCGGGATTCATAATTCACCCCTCCACTTT CASSHPGIHNSPLHF
- TRBJ1-2 TRBV5-6 - TGTGCCAGCAGCTTCCTAGGGGTGGATTCAGATGGCTACACCTTC CASSFLGVDSDGYTF
- TRBJ2-5 TRBV29-1 - TGCAGCGTCACAGGGACCCAAGAGACCCAGTACTTC CSVTGTQETQYF
- TRBJ1-4 TRBV5-5 - TGTGCCAGCATGGCACGGAGAACTAATGAAAAACTGTTTTTT CASMARRTNEKLFF
- TRBJ1-1 TRBV6-1 - TGTGCCAGCAGTGATCGGTTACAGCTGAACACTGAAGCTTTCTTT CASSDRLQLNTEAFF
- TRBJ2-5 TRBV25-1 - TGTGCCAGCAGTGAATGGGGCAGGGGTCAAGAGACCCAGTACTTC CASSEWGRGQETQYF
- TRBJ2-1 TRBV30 - TGTGCCTGGAAATGGACAGATTACAATGAGCAGTTCTTC CAWKWTDYNEQFF